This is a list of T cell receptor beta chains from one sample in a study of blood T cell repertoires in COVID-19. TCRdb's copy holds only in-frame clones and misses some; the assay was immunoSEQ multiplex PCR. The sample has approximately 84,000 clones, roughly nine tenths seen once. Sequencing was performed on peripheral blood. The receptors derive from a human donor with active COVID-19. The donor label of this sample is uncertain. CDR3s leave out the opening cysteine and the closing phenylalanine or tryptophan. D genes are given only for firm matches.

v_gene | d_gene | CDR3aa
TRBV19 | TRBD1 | ASSTQDRAAYGYT
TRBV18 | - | ASSPGQGGRGEQY
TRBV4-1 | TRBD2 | ASSHRTGGSTDTQY
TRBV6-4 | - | ASSTDTDTDTQY
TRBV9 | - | ASSVDQRSTDTQY
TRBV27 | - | ASSLTGTYEQY
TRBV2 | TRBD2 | ASSALLAGGVDTQY
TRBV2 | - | ASQTSTDTQY
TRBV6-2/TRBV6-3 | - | ASSYRGTETQY
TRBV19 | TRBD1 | ASSRDRVEKLF
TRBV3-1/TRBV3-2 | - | ASSRSGTGRAEAF
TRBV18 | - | ASSPLADGDTQY
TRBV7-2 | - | ASSFPDGDYEQY
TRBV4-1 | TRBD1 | ASSPGTGGLYGYT
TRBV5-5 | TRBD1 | ASKLGTGLGYEQY
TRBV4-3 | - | ASSQEPGQTYSGANVLT
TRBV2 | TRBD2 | ASSVSGGVNEQF
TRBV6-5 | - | ASSYSRVGTEAF
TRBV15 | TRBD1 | ATSRDRGTGYHEQY
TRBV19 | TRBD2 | ASTVSGGFQETQY
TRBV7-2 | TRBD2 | ASSLLAGGIDTQY
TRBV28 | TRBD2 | ASSEGLAGGPISRIF
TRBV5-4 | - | ASSLTGTYNSPLH
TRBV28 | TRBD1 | ASSTTGTGDHEQY
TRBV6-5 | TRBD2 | ASSTGTSGTYEQY
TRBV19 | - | ASSVRDSNTEAF
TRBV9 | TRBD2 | ASSPRLASTGELF
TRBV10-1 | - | ASSESRNTEAF
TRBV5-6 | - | ASSTPGGSAF
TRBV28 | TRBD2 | ASSRTPTSGAPNEQF
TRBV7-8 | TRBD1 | ASSSPGQVNSPLH
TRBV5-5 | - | ASSSGPSDSGNTIY
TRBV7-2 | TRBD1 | ASSPWDRPSYEQY
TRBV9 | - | ASSVNTNTDTQY
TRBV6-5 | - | ASRPTGNTEAF
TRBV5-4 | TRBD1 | ASNTGQGTSGYT
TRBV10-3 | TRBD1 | AISGQGAGGELF
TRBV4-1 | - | ASTLVGQKYNEQF
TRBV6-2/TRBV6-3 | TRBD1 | ASSDYTGGADGYT
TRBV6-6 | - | ASSGGGFTEAF
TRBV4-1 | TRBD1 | ASSHLGQGRGRNEQF
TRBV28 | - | ASSLRGEKLF
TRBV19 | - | ASSISGRSNQPQH
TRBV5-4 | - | ASSWGTPMNTEAF
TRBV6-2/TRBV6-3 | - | ASSLRENQETQY
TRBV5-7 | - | ASSLATDSYNSPLH
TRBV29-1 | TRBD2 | SASTSGGLSY
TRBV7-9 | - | ASSPGGSGNTIY
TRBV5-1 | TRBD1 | ASSYAGGTDTQY
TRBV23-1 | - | ATSKGVGDQPQH
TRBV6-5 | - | ASSSNSGGTQY
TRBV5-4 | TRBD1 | ASSPGQGAGGYT
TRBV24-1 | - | ATSGPPDEQF
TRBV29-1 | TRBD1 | SVVGGGVGEKLF
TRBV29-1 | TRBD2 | SVKERGGRNEQF